One sample yielded the 21 T cell receptor beta chains listed below, sequenced in a study of human T cells and chemical hapten exposure. Time point specified: pre-sensitization, week 0. Indicated treatment: therapeutic diphenylcyclopropenone sensitization with weekly scalp DPC. TCRdb reprocessed the RACE reads via MiXCR and lists one record per CDR3 protein. The sample lists 62,000 or so distinct CDR3 sequences; 9.5% to 13% were seen once. The specimen was whole blood, collected in connection with sensitization to the hapten diphenylcyclopropenone (DPC). The receptors here all came from a woman aged 45 to 65 with alopecia areata. Some clones in this sample may be carry-over from other donors' samples.

The V call is TRBV11-2, the J call TRBJ1-1; perhaps TRBD1 as D (5 bases). Germline V gene sequence: CDR1 SGHAT, CDR2 FQNNGV. CDR3 size: 13 residues. The germline V and J ends were trimmed by 5 bases and 6 bases, with 13 bases remaining between them. The CDR3, as DNA: TGTGCCAGCAGCCCCGCCGGGGGACCTGAAGCTTTCTTT. Encoded protein: CASSPAGGPEAFF.

This clonotype has a handful of counts. The chain links TRBV9 to TRBJ2-2; no clear D gene. Trimming removed 1 base from V and 6 bases from J, with 4 bases in between. The CDR3 spans 12 residues. The germline V gene encodes CDR1 SGDLS and CDR2 YYNGEE. DNA for the CDR3: TGTGCCAGCAGCGTAATTTCCGGGGAGCTGTTTTTT. It translates to CASSVISGELFF.

The chain combines TRBV3-1 with TRBJ1-2; D remains unclear. The CDR3 totals 14 residues. The germline CDR1 and CDR2 sequences are LGHDT and YNNKEL (reference sequence). V was clipped by 0 bases and J by 8 bases, with 13 bases between them. The CDR3 nucleotides read TGTGCCAGCAGCCAAGAAGGCAGCGGTCGAGGCTACACCTTC. Amino acid sequence: CASSQEGSGRGYTF.

A note on this clonotype: This may stem from a read error, because a much larger clone lies one nucleotide away. Since the CDR3 does not end with the conserved phenylalanine or tryptophan, this likely comes from a read error. The V gene is TRBV5-1, the J gene TRBJ2-5; no firm D call. V dropped 1 base and J dropped 5 bases, with 6 bases sitting between them. Germline CDR1 and CDR2: SGHRS and YFSETQ. There are 12 residues in the CDR3. The CDR3 DNA is TGCGCCAGCAGCTTGAACACGGAGACCCAGTACTCC. Encoded protein: CASSLNTETQYS.

This clonotype was picked up many times. This chain joins TRBV7-9 and TRBJ1-1; no definite D call. The CDR3 extends over 14 amino acids. V was shortened by 2 bases and J by 2 bases, with 9 bases between the two germline ends. Germline CDR1 is SEHNR and CDR2 is FQNEAQ (reference sequence). The CDR3 region is CASSLYGPNTEAFF. Here the CDR3 DNA reads TGTGCCAGCAGCTTATACGGCCCAAACACTGAAGCTTTCTTT.

The chain has TRBV6-2 or TRBV6-3 and TRBJ2-1, with TRBD1 matching 8 bases. The CDR3 sequence is 16 residues long. With 6 bases clipped from V and 9 bases from J, the junction kept 16 bases outside the gene matches. Germline V gives CDR1 MNHEY, CDR2 SVGEGT. The CDR3 spells CASSPEGRGPLGEQFF. DNA for the CDR3: TGTGCCAGCAGCCCCGAGGGCAGGGGGCCCCTTGGTGAGCAGTTCTTC.

At least ten counts were recorded for this clonotype. J is TRBJ2-5 and V is TRBV7-9; D perhaps matches TRBD2 (6 bases). Germline V gene sequence: CDR1 SEHNR, CDR2 FQNEAQ (reference sequence). The CDR3 runs to 14 residues. Trimming removed 3 bases from V and 4 bases from J, with 12 bases in between. The chain's CDR3 is CASSFSGTVETQYF. CDR3 in DNA: TGTGCCAGCAGCTTTAGCGGAACGGTAGAGACCCAGTACTTC.

This clonotype is medium-sized. The rearrangement uses TRBV4-3 and TRBJ1-6; no definite D call. Germline V gives CDR1 LGHNA, CDR2 YSLEER. This CDR3 has 12 amino acids. Trimming took 1 base from V and 14 from J, leaving 9 bases between them. The CDR3 DNA sequence: TGCGCCAGCAGCCAAGTCGATGGGGCCCTCCACTTT. Its translation: CASSQVDGALHF.

The chain has TRBV18 and TRBJ2-2, with D hard to call. CDR1 is KGHSH, CDR2 LQKENI, per germline. The V end was cut by 6 bases, the J end by 4 bases, with 9 bases between. The CDR3 consists of 13 residues. Written as DNA, the CDR3 is TGTGCCAGCTCCCCCATCCTCACCGGGGAGCTGTTTTTT. It specifies CASSPILTGELFF.

This chain uses TRBV5-1 with TRBJ2-7; D ambiguous. Germline lookup yields CDR1 SGHRS and CDR2 YFSETQ. The CDR3 spans 13 residues. V dropped 5 bases and J dropped 0 bases, with 9 bases sitting between them. CDR3: CASSVSYSYEQYF. For the CDR3, the DNA is TGCGCCAGCAGTGTCTCCTACTCCTACGAGCAGTACTTC.

This clonotype was counted a few times. The CDR3 bases are TGTGCCATCAGTGTCGAGGCCTATTCACCCCTCCACTTT. Amino acid sequence: CAISVEAYSPLHF. The chain recombines TRBV10-3 with TRBJ1-6, with D uncertain. Trimming removed 4 bases at V and 8 bases at J, with 9 bases between. The CDR3 has 13 amino acids. Germline V gene lookup returns CDR1 ENHRY and CDR2 SYGVKD.

J is TRBJ1-1 and V is TRBV9; maybe TRBD1 (5 bases). Between the trimmed V and J ends, which lost 3 bases and 4 bases, there was a span of 7 bases. The CDR3 is 12 residues long. The germline CDR1 and CDR2 sequences are SGDLS and YYNGEE. The CDR3 sequence is CASSAGTTEAFF. For the CDR3, the DNA is TGTGCCAGCAGCGCTGGGACCACTGAAGCTTTCTTT.

This clonotype was counted at least ten times. The chain carries TRBV5-1 and TRBJ1-1; 8 nucleotides align to TRBD1. The ends lost 4 bases at V and 1 base at J; junction bases unmatched: 6. The CDR3 has 15 residues. Germline V gene lookup returns CDR1 SGHRS and CDR2 YFSETQ. The CDR3 protein is CASSLMGQANTEAFF. CDR3 coding DNA: TGCGCCAGCAGCCTCATGGGACAGGCGAACACTGAAGCTTTCTTT.

This clonotype occurred a few times. The chain is built from TRBV29-1 and TRBJ1-4; D gene unclear. Germline V gene data show CDR1 as SQVTM and CDR2 as ANQGSEA. This CDR3 is 12 amino acids long. Trimming removed 7 bases from V and 4 bases from J, with 10 bases in between. CDR3 sequence (DNA): TGCAGCGCCTACGGTAGTAATGAAAAACTGTTTTTT. Encoded protein: CSAYGSNEKLFF.

Remarks on this clonotype: A single base separates this from a much larger clone, so it may be a read error. The chain employs TRBV20-1 and TRBJ1-3; TRBD1 aligns across 9 bases. CDR1 and CDR2 (germline): DFQATT, SNEGSKA (reference sequence). CDR3 size: 14 residues. CDR3 amino acids: CSAGGQGEGNSIYF. The CDR3 nucleotides read TGCAGTGCTGGGGGACAGGGAGAAGGAAACAGCATATATTTT.

This clonotype was seen a few times. CDR3 coding DNA: TGTGCCAGCGGGGGATATGAAAGCCCTGAAGCTTTCTTT. It encodes CASGGYESPEAFF. The genes are TRBV3-1 and TRBJ1-1; a possible D gene is TRBD1 (5 bases). The CDR3 runs 13 residues. The V and J ends lost 8 bases and 6 bases respectively, with 16 bases between them. From germline, CDR1 is LGHDT and CDR2 YNNKEL (reference sequence).

This clonotype was observed many times. V gene TRBV20-1 combines with J gene TRBJ1-1, with a tentative D call TRBD1 (5 bases). Deletions cut 3 bases from V and 5 bases from J, with 16 bases between. Germline CDR1 reads DFQATT; CDR2 reads SNEGSKA (reference sequence). The CDR3 runs to 14 residues. CDR3: CSARAGRLRTEAFF. The CDR3 DNA follows: TGCAGTGCTAGGGCGGGGCGATTAAGGACTGAAGCTTTCTTT.

This clonotype was picked up many times. The chain is built from TRBV2 and TRBJ1-2; D is unclear. Germline V lookup: CDR1 SNHLY, CDR2 FYNNEI. V gave up 7 bases and J gave up 8 bases, with 14 bases separating them. This CDR3 region has 12 residues. In DNA form, the CDR3 reads TGTGCCAGCAAGGCGTCTAGGGAAGGCTACACCTTC. Translating gives CASKASREGYTF.

The rearrangement joins TRBV4-3 to TRBJ1-4; TRBD1 is a possible D gene (6 bases). CDR3 length: 16 amino acids. Trimming stripped 0 bases from V and 8 bases from J, with 16 bases between. From germline, CDR1 is LGHNA and CDR2 YSLEER. The CDR3 reads CASSQESGTGQEKLFF. For the CDR3, the DNA is TGCGCCAGCAGCCAAGAGAGCGGAACAGGGCAGGAAAAACTGTTTTTT.

This clonotype was detected many times. As DNA, the CDR3 is TGTGCCAGTACCCTCCGGTGGGGACGCCTGTCATTCGTAGATTCTGGCTACACCTTC. Protein sequence: CASTLRWGRLSFVDSGYTF. The gene calls are TRBV19 and TRBJ1-2; a possible D gene is TRBD1 (5 bases). The CDR3 is 19 amino acids. With 7 bases removed from V and 7 bases from J, the gap between germline ends came to 34 bases. Germline assignment: CDR1 LNHDA and CDR2 SQIVND (reference sequence).

This clonotype showed up just a few times. The CDR3 DNA is TGTGCCAGCAGCTTAGGACTAGCTTGGGATGAGCAGTTCTTC. Translating gives CASSLGLAWDEQFF. The chain links TRBV7-2 to TRBJ2-1; 7 bases are shared with TRBD2. The CDR3 sequence is 14 residues long. Germline V gives CDR1 SGHTA, CDR2 FQGNSA. Trimming removed 1 base from V and 8 bases from J; junction bases left unmatched: 5.